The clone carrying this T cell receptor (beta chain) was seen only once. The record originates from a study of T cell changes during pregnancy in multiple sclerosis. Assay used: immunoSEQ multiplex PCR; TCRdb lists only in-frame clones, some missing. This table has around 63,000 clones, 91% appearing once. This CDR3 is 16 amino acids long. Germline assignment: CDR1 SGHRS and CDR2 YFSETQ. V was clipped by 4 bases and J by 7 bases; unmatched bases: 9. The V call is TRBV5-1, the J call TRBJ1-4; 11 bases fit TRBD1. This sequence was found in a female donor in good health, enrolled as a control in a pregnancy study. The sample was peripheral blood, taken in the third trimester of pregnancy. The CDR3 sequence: CASSPGTGGIGEKLFF. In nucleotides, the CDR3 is TGCGCCAGCAGCCCCGGGACAGGGGGTATCGGTGAAAAACTGTTTTTT. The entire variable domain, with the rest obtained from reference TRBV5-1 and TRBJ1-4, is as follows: KAGVTQTPRYLIKTRGQQVTLSCSPISGHRSVSWYQQTPGQGLQFLFEYFSETQRNKGNFPGRFSGRQFSNSRSEMNVSTLELGDSALYLCASSPGTGGIGEKLFFGSGTQLSVL.